The 14 T cell receptor beta chains below all came from one sample that was sequenced in a study of monozygotic twins with inflammatory bowel disease (dated by TCRdb to the late 2010s). Libraries were constructed by 5' RACE. This sample was sequenced with an Illumina HiSeq 2500. Each entry corresponds to one CDR3 protein sequence from reads that TCRdb reprocessed, and DNA is not given. The data table for this sample lists about 210,000 distinct CDR3 sequences. 1.5% to 2% of the sample is held by the ten biggest clonotypes. The sequenced sample was blood. The receptor set was obtained from a human donor with ulcerative colitis or Crohn's disease, or a healthy co-twin of an affected twin (not recorded which).

This chain links TRBV5-5 with TRBJ2-7; TCRdb names TRBD1, which stays unverified in the absence of DNA. The germline V gene has CDR1 SGHKS and CDR2 YYEKEE (reference sequence). This CDR3 contains 15 residues. The CDR3 sequence is CTSSLAWGQVSEQYF.

V and J are TRBV10-3 and TRBJ2-2; TCRdb's assignment of TRBD2 cannot be checked, as there is no DNA. CDR3 size: 16 residues. Germline-derived CDR1 and CDR2 are ENHRY and SYGVKD. CDR3 amino acids: CAISVSQDYFTGELFF.

V usage is TRBV20-1 and J usage is TRBJ2-4; as DNA is missing, the TRBD2 call by TCRdb cannot be tested. The germline V gene has CDR1 DFQATT and CDR2 SNEGSKA (reference sequence). The CDR3 runs 16 residues. The CDR3 region is CSARSPPRVAKNIQYF.

The rearrangement uses TRBV3-1 and TRBJ2-3; no DNA is available, so the TRBD1 call from TCRdb remains unchecked. CDR1 is LGHDT and CDR2 is YNNKEL in the germline V gene (reference sequence). CDR3 size: 15 residues. The CDR3 loop reads CASSVAGQGPDTQYF.

V is TRBV11-1 and J is TRBJ2-1. The CDR3 covers 15 residues. Germline V gives CDR1 SGHAT, CDR2 FQDESV (reference sequence). CDR3: CASSFGQGALNEQFF. Based on the CDR3 plus reference TRBV11-1 and TRBJ2-1, the full variable domain is EAEVAQSPRYKITEKSQAVAFWCDPISGHATLYWYRQILGQGPELLVQFQDESVVDDSQLPKDRFSAERLKGVDSTLKIQPAELGDSAMYLCASSFGQGALNEQFFGPGTRLTVL.

V usage is TRBV29-1 and J usage is TRBJ2-2; TCRdb's D gene call, TRBD2, goes unchecked for lack of DNA. There are 15 residues in the CDR3. Germline V gives CDR1 SQVTM, CDR2 ANQGSEA. The CDR3 here is CSGLAGGFNTGELFF.

The rearrangement uses TRBV7-9 and TRBJ2-3; checking the TCRdb D call of TRBD2 is not possible without DNA. This CDR3 spans 15 amino acids. In germline, CDR1 is SEHNR, CDR2 FQNEAQ (reference sequence). CDR3 region: CASSSGLAGSDTQYF.

The genes are TRBV6-5 and TRBJ1-2. CDR1 and CDR2 (germline): MNHEY, SVGAGI. This CDR3 is built from 13 residues. The CDR3: CASGSWDGKGYTF.

The chain combines TRBV7-9 with TRBJ2-7. Germline V gene sequence: CDR1 SEHNR, CDR2 FQNEAQ (reference sequence). This CDR3 is built from 12 residues. The CDR3 spells CASSLATAEQYF.

The rearrangement uses TRBV7-9 and TRBJ2-1. CDR1 and CDR2 (germline): SEHNR, FQNEAQ (reference sequence). CDR3 length equals 15 residues. The CDR3 is CASSYILGSYNEQFF.

The chain joins TRBV5-1 to TRBJ2-1; TCRdb's D gene call, TRBD2, goes unchecked for lack of DNA. Looked up from germline, CDR1 is SGHRS and CDR2 is YFSETQ. The CDR3 totals 14 residues. The CDR3 here is CASSWDTSRDEQFF. The whole variable domain, remainder taken from reference TRBV5-1 and TRBJ2-1, is KAGVTQTPRYLIKTRGQQVTLSCSPISGHRSVSWYQQTPGQGLQFLFEYFSETQRNKGNFPGRFSGRQFSNSRSEMNVSTLELGDSALYLCASSWDTSRDEQFFGPGTRLTVL.

The chain is built from TRBV6-6 and TRBJ2-1. Germline V CDR1 and CDR2: MNHNY, SVGAGI (reference sequence). The CDR3 loop spans 14 amino acids. The CDR3 sequence is CASSTGLIYNEQFF.

The gene calls are TRBV5-1 and TRBJ2-3. This CDR3 spans 15 amino acids. Germline CDR1 reads SGHRS; CDR2 reads YFSETQ. CDR3: CASSLDGSRVDTQYF. Full variable domain (rest looked up from reference TRBV5-1 and TRBJ2-3): KAGVTQTPRYLIKTRGQQVTLSCSPISGHRSVSWYQQTPGQGLQFLFEYFSETQRNKGNFPGRFSGRQFSNSRSEMNVSTLELGDSALYLCASSLDGSRVDTQYFGPGTRLTVL.

The V gene is TRBV7-2, the J gene TRBJ1-1. Germline V lookup: CDR1 SGHTA, CDR2 FQGNSA. The CDR3 consists of 13 residues. The chain's CDR3 is CASSLAISSEAFF. Based on the CDR3 plus reference TRBV7-2 and TRBJ1-1, the full variable domain is GAGVSQSPSNKVTEKGKDVELRCDPISGHTALYWYRQSLGQGLEFLIYFQGNSAPDKSGLPSDRFSAERTGGSVSTLTIQRTQQEDSAVYLCASSLAISSEAFFGQGTRLTVV.